The entry that follows covers one TCR beta chain sequence. Its antigen is currently unknown. The record originates from a study of blood T cells in healthy people across ages. Notes on the study in general: Long-lived and aged donors differed, with more naive CD4+ cells and higher diversity in the long-lived. The study could not conclusively compare naive and antigen-experienced cells, given its unsorted PBMCs.

J lost 0 bases, V lost 3 bases, and 10 bases had no gene match. CDR3 size: 19 residues. Germline values: CDR1 SGDLS, CDR2 YYNGEE. A J-beta primer mix and a sample-barcoded 5' primer were used in a second PCR of roughly 6 to 12 cycles. Unique molecular identifiers of 12 random nucleotides labeled each cDNA. TCRdb used MiXCR to reprocess the 5' RACE reads, holding one entry per CDR3 protein. Of about 830,000 distinct CDR3 sequences in the sample, around two thirds were seen once. The sample comprised blood. The V call is TRBV9, the J call TRBJ2-6; TRBD1 agrees at 9 bases. The receptor comes from a man under 40 in good health. The CDR3 DNA follows: TGTGCCAGCAGCGGTCCCGGGACAGGGATAGCCTCTGGGGCCAACGTCCTGACTTTC. This sequence encodes CASSGPGTGIASGANVLTF.